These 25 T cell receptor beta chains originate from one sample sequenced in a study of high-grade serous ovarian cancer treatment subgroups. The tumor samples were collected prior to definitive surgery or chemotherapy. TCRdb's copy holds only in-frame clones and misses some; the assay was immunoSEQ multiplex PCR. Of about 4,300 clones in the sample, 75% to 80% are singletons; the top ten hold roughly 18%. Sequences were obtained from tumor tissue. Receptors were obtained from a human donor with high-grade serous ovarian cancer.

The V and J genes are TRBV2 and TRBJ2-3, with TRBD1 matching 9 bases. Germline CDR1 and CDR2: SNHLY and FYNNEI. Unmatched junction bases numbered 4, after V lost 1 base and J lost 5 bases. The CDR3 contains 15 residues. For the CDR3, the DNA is TGTGCCAGCAGTGAAGACAGGGGGCGTCAAGATACGCAGTATTTT. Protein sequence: CASSEDRGRQDTQYF.

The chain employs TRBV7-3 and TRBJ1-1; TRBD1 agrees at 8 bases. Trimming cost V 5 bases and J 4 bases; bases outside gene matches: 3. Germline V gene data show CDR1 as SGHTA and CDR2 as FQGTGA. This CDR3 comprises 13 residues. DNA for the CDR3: TGTGCCAGCAGCCGTACAGGGGGCACTGAAGCTTTCTTT. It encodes CASSRTGGTEAFF.

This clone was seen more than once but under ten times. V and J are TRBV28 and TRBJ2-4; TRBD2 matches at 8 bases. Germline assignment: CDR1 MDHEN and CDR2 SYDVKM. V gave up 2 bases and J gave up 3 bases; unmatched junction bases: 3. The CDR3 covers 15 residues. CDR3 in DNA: TGTGCCAGCAGTTTAGCGGGAGGCCTCAAAAACATTCAGTACTTC. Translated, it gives CASSLAGGLKNIQYF.

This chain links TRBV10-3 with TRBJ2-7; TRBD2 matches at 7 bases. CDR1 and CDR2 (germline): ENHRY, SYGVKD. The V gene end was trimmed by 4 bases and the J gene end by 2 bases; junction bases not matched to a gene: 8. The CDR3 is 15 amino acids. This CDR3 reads CAISGGGSQPYEQYF. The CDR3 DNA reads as TGTGCCATCAGTGGGGGGGGGAGTCAACCCTACGAGCAGTACTTC.

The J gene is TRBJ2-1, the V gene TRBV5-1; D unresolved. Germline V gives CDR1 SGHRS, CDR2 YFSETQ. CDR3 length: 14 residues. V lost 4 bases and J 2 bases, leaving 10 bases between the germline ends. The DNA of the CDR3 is TGCGCCAGCAGCGCCTCGGGTACCTACAATGAGCAGTTCTTC. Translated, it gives CASSASGTYNEQFF.

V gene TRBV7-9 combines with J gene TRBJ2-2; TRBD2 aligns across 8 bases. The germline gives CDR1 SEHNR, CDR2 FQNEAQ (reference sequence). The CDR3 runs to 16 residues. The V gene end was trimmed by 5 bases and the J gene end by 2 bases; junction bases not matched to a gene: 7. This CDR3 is CASSTGLGSNTGELFF. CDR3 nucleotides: TGTGCCAGCAGCACGGGACTAGGATCTAACACCGGGGAGCTGTTTTTT. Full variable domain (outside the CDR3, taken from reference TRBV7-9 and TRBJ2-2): DTGVSQNPRHKITKRGQNVTFRCDPISEHNRLYWYRQTLGQGPEFLTYFQNEAQLEKSRLLSDRFSAERPKGSFSTLEIQRTEQGDSAMYLCASSTGLGSNTGELFFGEGSRLTVL.

CDR3 sequence: CASTLSSGNTIYF. The DNA of the CDR3 is TGTGCCAGCACCCTCAGCTCTGGAAACACCATATATTTT. The chain carries TRBV19 and TRBJ1-3; D is unresolved. The germline V and J ends were trimmed by 9 bases and 0 bases, with 9 bases remaining between them. CDR3 length equals 13 residues. In germline, CDR1 is LNHDA, CDR2 SQIVND (reference sequence).

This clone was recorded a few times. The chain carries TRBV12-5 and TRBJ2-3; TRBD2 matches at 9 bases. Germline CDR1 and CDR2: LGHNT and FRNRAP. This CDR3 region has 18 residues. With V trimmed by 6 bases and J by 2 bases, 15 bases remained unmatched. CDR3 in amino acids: CASGPGREGTYPTDTQYF. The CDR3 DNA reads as TGTGCTAGTGGCCCGGGGCGGGAGGGTACATACCCCACAGATACGCAGTATTTT.

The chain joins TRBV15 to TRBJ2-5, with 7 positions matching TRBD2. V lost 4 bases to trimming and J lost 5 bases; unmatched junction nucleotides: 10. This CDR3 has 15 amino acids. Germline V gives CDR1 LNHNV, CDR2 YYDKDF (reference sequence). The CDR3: CATSTGGSEVETQYF. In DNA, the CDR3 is TGTGCCACCAGCACCGGGGGGAGCGAAGTGGAGACCCAGTACTTC.

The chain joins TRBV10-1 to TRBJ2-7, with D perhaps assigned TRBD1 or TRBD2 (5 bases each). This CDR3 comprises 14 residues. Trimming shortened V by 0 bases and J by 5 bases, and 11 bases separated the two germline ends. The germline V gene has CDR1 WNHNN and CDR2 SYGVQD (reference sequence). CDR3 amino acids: CASSESTGRNEQYF. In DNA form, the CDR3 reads TGCGCCAGCAGTGAGTCGACGGGGCGTAACGAGCAGTACTTC.

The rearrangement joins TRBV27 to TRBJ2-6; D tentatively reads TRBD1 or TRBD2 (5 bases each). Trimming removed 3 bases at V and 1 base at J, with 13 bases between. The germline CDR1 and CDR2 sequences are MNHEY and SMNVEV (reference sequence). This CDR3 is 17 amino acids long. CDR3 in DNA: TGTGCCAGCAGTTTGCCTGGGGGTCCGTCTGGGGCCAACGTCCTGACTTTC. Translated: CASSLPGGPSGANVLTF.

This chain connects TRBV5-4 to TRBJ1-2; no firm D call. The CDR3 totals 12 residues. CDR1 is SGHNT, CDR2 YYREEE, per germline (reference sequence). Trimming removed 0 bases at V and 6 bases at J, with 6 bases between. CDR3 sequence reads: CASSLGRDGYTF. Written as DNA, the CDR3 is TGTGCCAGCAGCTTGGGGCGGGATGGCTACACCTTC.

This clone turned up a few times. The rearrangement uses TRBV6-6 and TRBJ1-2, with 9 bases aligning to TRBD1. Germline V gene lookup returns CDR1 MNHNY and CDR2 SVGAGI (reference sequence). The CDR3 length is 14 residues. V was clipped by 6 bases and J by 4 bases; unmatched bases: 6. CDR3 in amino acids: CASSYGQGTYGYTF. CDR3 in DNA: TGTGCCAGCAGCTACGGACAGGGGACCTATGGCTACACCTTC.

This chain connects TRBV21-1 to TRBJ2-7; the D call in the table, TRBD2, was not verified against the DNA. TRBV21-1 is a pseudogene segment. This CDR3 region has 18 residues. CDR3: CARYPGLAGQGISYEQYF. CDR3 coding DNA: TGTGCCAGGTACCCGGGACTAGCGGGACAAGGTATCTCCTACGAGCAGTACTTC.

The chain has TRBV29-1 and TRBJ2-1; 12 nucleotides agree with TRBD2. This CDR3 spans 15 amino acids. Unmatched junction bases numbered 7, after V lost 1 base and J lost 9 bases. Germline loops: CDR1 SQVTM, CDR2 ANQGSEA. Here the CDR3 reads CSVEVLAGGPREQFF. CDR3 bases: TGCAGCGTTGAAGTCCTAGCGGGAGGGCCGCGTGAGCAGTTCTTC.

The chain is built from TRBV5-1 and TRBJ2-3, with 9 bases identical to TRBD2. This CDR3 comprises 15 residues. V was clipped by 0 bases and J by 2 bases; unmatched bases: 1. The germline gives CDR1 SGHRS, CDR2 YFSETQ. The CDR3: CASSLGLADTDTQYF. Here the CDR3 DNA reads TGCGCCAGCAGCTTGGGACTAGCGGACACAGATACGCAGTATTTT.

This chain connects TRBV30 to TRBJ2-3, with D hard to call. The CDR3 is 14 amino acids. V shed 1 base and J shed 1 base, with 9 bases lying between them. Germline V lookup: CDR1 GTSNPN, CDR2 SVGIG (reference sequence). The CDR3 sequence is CAWSGAIRTDTQYF. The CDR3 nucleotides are TGTGCCTGGAGTGGAGCAATCCGCACAGATACGCAGTATTTT.

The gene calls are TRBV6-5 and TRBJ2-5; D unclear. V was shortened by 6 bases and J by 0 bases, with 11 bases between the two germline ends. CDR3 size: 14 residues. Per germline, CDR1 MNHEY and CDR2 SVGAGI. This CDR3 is CASRADSYQETQYF. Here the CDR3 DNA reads TGTGCCAGCAGGGCCGACTCATACCAAGAGACCCAGTACTTC.

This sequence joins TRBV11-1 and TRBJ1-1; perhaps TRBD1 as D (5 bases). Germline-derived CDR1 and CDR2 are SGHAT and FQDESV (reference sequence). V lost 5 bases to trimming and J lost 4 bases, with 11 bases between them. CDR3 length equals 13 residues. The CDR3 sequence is CASSVGRLTEAFF. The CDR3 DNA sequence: TGTGCCAGCAGCGTGGGACGCCTCACTGAAGCTTTCTTT. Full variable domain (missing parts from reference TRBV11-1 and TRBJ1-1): EAEVAQSPRYKITEKSQAVAFWCDPISGHATLYWYRQILGQGPELLVQFQDESVVDDSQLPKDRFSAERLKGVDSTLKIQPAELGDSAMYLCASSVGRLTEAFFGQGTRLTVV.

The CDR3: CASSVSGSYTDTQYF. The CDR3 DNA follows: TGTGCCAGCAGCGTTAGCGGGAGCTACACAGATACGCAGTATTTT. The genes are TRBV7-2 and TRBJ2-3; the match to TRBD2 covers 9 bases. V shed 5 bases and J 2 bases; nucleotides not matched to a gene: 5. This CDR3 is 15 amino acids long. Germline values: CDR1 SGHTA, CDR2 FQGNSA.

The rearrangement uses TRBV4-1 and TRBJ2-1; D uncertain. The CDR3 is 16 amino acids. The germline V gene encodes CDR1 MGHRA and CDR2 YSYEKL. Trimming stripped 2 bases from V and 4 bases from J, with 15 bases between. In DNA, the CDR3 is TGCGCCAGCAGCCAAACGTCTGGACGACTTTACAATGAGCAGTTCTTC. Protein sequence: CASSQTSGRLYNEQFF.

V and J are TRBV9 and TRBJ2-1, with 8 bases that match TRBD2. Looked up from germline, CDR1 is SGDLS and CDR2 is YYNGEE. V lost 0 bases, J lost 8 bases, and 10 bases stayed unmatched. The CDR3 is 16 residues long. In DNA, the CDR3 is TGTGCCAGCAGCGTAGGTGCTAGCGGGTGGGTGGATGAGCAGTTCTTC. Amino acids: CASSVGASGWVDEQFF.

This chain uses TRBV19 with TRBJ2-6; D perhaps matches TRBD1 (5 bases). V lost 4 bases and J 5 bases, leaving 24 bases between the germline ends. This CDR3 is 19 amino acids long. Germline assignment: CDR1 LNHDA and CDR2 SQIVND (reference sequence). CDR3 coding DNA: TGTGCCAGTAGTACCCCCCTCTCGACAGACACAATAAGGGCCAACGTCCTGACTTTC. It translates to CASSTPLSTDTIRANVLTF.

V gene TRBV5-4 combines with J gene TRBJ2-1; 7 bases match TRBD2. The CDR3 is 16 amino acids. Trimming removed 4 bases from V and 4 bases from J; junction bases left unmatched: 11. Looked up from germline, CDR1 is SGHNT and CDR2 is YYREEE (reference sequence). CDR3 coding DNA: TGTGCCAGCAGCCCGGCTCTAGCGGAGAGTTACAATGAGCAGTTCTTC. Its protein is CASSPALAESYNEQFF. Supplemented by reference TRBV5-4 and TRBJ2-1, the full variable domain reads ETGVTQSPTHLIKTRGQQVTLRCSSQSGHNTVSWYQQALGQGPQFIFQYYREEENGRGNFPPRFSGLQFPNYSSELNVNALELDDSALYLCASSPALAESYNEQFFGPGTRLTVL.

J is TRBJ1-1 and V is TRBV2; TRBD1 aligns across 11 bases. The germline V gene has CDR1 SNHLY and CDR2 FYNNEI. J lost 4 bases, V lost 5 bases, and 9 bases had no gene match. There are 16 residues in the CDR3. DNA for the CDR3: TGTGCCAGCAGTCCCGGGACAGGGGGAGCGGTCACTGAAGCTTTCTTT. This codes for CASSPGTGGAVTEAFF. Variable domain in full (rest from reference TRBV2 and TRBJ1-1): EPEVTQTPSHQVTQMGQEVILRCVPISNHLYFYWYRQILGQKVEFLVSFYNNEISEKSEIFDDQFSVERPDGSNFTLKIRSTKLEDSAMYFCASSPGTGGAVTEAFFGQGTRLTVV.